The 31 T cell receptor beta chains in this list originate from one sample, sequenced in a study of blood T cells in healthy people across ages. A second roughly 6 to 11 cycle PCR used barcoded and J-beta primers. TCRdb reanalysed the 5' RACE reads using MiXCR and keeps one entry per CDR3 protein. The data show roughly 1,700,000 distinct CDR3 sequences, approximately 28% seen once. The material sequenced was blood. All receptors come from a woman younger than 45 in good health.

The chain employs TRBV18 and TRBJ1-4; TRBD1 might be the D (6 bases). CDR1 and CDR2 from the germline V gene are KGHSH and LQKENI. V lost 1 base to trimming and J lost 3 bases, with 12 bases between them. This CDR3 is 16 amino acids long. The CDR3 spells CASSPLPRGANEKLFF. The CDR3, as DNA: TGTGCCAGCTCACCACTCCCCAGGGGAGCTAATGAAAAACTGTTTTTT.

In its sample, this clonotype was seen a few times. The CDR3 bases are TGTGCCAGCAGTCCCACCCAGGGGGTGAGGGAGACCCAGTACTTC. Its translation is CASSPTQGVRETQYF. This chain uses TRBV7-3 with TRBJ2-5; 7 bases match TRBD1. The J segment lost 5 bases and the V segment lost 6 bases, leaving 12 bases of the junction unmatched. The CDR3 contains 15 residues. Germline V lookup: CDR1 SGHTA, CDR2 FQGTGA.

The chain joins TRBV6-5 to TRBJ1-5, with D possibly TRBD1 on 5 matching bases. This CDR3 is built from 13 residues. Germline V gene lookup returns CDR1 MNHEY and CDR2 SVGAGI. Trimming pared 5 bases from V and 9 bases from J, leaving 14 bases between. CDR3 amino acids: CASSKGPPWPQHF. DNA for the CDR3: TGTGCCAGCAGTAAGGGGCCCCCTTGGCCCCAGCATTTT.

V is TRBV4-2 and J is TRBJ2-2; D might be TRBD1 (5 bases). V was cut by 6 bases and J by 1 base, with 15 bases left in between. CDR1 is LGHNA, CDR2 YNFKEQ, per germline. CDR3 length equals 16 residues. The CDR3 bases are TGTGCCAGCAGTCATGGGCACAGGCAGAACACCGGGGAGCTGTTTTTT. It yields the protein CASSHGHRQNTGELFF.

This clonotype was recorded once. The chain links TRBV6-5 to TRBJ2-2, with D unresolved. The CDR3 sequence is 17 residues long. With 1 base removed from V and 7 bases from J, the gap between germline ends came to 19 bases. Germline V gene data show CDR1 as MNHEY and CDR2 as SVGAGI. In DNA, the CDR3 is TGTGCCAGCAGTTACTACCTTGTTTCCGGGCATGACGGGGAGCTGTTTTTT. Its protein product is CASSYYLVSGHDGELFF.

The chain carries TRBV11-2 and TRBJ2-7; 8 nucleotides agree with TRBD1. Trimming took 3 bases from V and 2 from J; bases not matched to a gene: 6. CDR1 is SGHAT and CDR2 is FQNNGV in the germline V gene. The CDR3 totals 15 residues. Here the CDR3 reads CASSFDRGKTYEQYF. The CDR3 DNA follows: TGTGCCAGCAGCTTCGACAGGGGAAAGACCTACGAGCAGTACTTC.

This clonotype was seen many times. The V call is TRBV20-1, the J call TRBJ2-5; 11 bases match TRBD2. This CDR3 region has 15 residues. CDR1 DFQATT and CDR2 SNEGSKA come from the germline V gene (reference sequence). V was pared by 5 bases and J by 1 base, with 6 bases of the junction left unmatched. As DNA, the CDR3 is TGCAGTGCTTCCGGGACTAGCGGCTTCCAAGAGACCCAGTACTTC. Translating it yields CSASGTSGFQETQYF.

On this clonotype itself: A much larger clone differs from this one at a single base, so this may be a read error. This sequence joins TRBV20-1 and TRBJ2-5; the match to TRBD2 covers 9 bases. The J call may be wrong; the DNA end is better matched by TRBJ2-1. Per the germline V gene, CDR1 is DFQATT and CDR2 is SNEGSKA (reference sequence). The length of the CDR3 is 17 residues. This chain's CDR3 is CSARVGVVAGDRETQFF. As DNA, the CDR3 is TGCAGTGCTAGAGTGGGGGTGGTAGCGGGAGACCGAGAGACCCAGTTCTTC.

This clonotype was detected only a few times. This CDR3 reads CASSHSRGSPPYNEQFF. CDR3 in DNA: TGTGCCAGCAGCCACTCTCGGGGGAGTCCCCCTTACAATGAGCAGTTCTTC. This chain joins TRBV6-5 and TRBJ2-1; D perhaps matches TRBD2 (6 bases). CDR1 and CDR2 (germline): MNHEY, SVGAGI. The CDR3 sequence is 17 residues long. V was shortened by 6 bases and J by 4 bases, with 22 bases between the two germline ends.

The rearrangement joins TRBV9 to TRBJ2-7, with a weak D call TRBD1 (5 bases). The CDR3 is 14 residues long. Germline lookup yields CDR1 SGDLS and CDR2 YYNGEE. The V gene lost 7 bases and the J gene lost 2 bases, with 16 bases spanning the gap. DNA for the CDR3: TGTGCCAGCGGAAGGGGCCCCAGTACCTACGAGCAGTACTTC. Protein: CASGRGPSTYEQYF. The full variable domain, with the rest looked up from reference TRBV9 and TRBJ2-7, is DSGVTQTPKHLITATGQRVTLRCSPRSGDLSVYWYQQSLDQGLQFLIQYYNGEERAKGNILERFSAQQFPDLHSELNLSSLELGDSALYFCASGRGPSTYEQYFGPGTRLTVT.

This clonotype has a handful of counts. This chain uses TRBV6-6 with TRBJ2-1, with TRBD2 matching over 10 bases. V was pared by 5 bases and J by 0 bases, with 7 bases of the junction left unmatched. Germline V gene data show CDR1 as MNHNY and CDR2 as SVGAGI (reference sequence). The CDR3 totals 17 residues. CDR3 coding DNA: TGTGCCAGCAGTCGCCGAGCGGGGGGGAGCTCCTACAATGAGCAGTTCTTC. Translating gives CASSRRAGGSSYNEQFF.

The chain carries TRBV2 and TRBJ2-7; maybe TRBD2 (7 bases). The CDR3 sequence is 14 residues long. Per the germline V gene, CDR1 is SNHLY and CDR2 is FYNNEI. Trimming pared 6 bases from V and 2 bases from J, leaving 14 bases between. The CDR3 region is CASRGGARTYEQYF. The CDR3 nucleotides read TGTGCCAGCAGAGGGGGGGCGAGGACCTACGAGCAGTACTTC.

This clonotype was recorded a few times. The V call is TRBV20-1, the J call TRBJ2-3; tentatively, D is TRBD2 (6 bases). CDR3 length: 14 amino acids. Germline V gene data show CDR1 as DFQATT and CDR2 as SNEGSKA (reference sequence). V dropped 6 bases and J dropped 4 bases, with 17 bases sitting between them. In DNA, the CDR3 is TGCAGTGCCCACAACGGCGGGGAGCCAGATACGCAGTATTTT. Translation gives CSAHNGGEPDTQYF.

A single count supports this clonotype. The chain recombines TRBV28 with TRBJ1-2; D is ambiguous. V was trimmed by 5 bases and J by 8 bases, leaving 21 bases between them. This CDR3 is 15 amino acids long. The germline CDR1 and CDR2 sequences are MDHEN and SYDVKM. Written as DNA, the CDR3 is TGTGCCAGCAGTGTCAAGAGACGGTCTGTTTGGGGCTACACCTTC. Translating gives CASSVKRRSVWGYTF.

A note on this clonotype: This may stem from a read error, because a much larger clone lies one nucleotide away. The chain uses TRBV20-1 and TRBJ2-5; D may match TRBD1 or TRBD2 (5 bases each). Between the trimmed V and J ends, which lost 5 bases and 11 bases, there was a span of 27 bases. The CDR3 totals 15 residues. CDR1 is DFQATT and CDR2 is SNEGSKA in the germline V gene (reference sequence). The CDR3 DNA reads as TGCAGTGCTCCAGGTTGGGACGGGAAACTACGTGGGCAGTACTTC. Amino acid sequence: CSAPGWDGKLRGQYF.

This clonotype was detected a few times. The CDR3 region is CASRIPIGETQYF. In DNA, the CDR3 is TGTGCCAGCAGGATACCTATTGGGGAGACCCAGTACTTC. The V and J genes are TRBV28 and TRBJ2-5; D is unresolved. The germline V gene has CDR1 MDHEN and CDR2 SYDVKM. This CDR3 contains 13 residues. V lost 6 bases and J 5 bases, leaving 13 bases between the germline ends.

V is TRBV14 and J is TRBJ2-3; D might be TRBD2 (5 bases). CDR3 size: 15 residues. The V and J ends lost 2 bases and 3 bases respectively, with 12 bases between them. The germline CDR1 and CDR2 sequences are SGHDN and FVKESK. Here the CDR3 DNA reads TGTGCCAGCAGCCAACAGGTGGGAGCGACAGATACGCAGTATTTT. Protein product: CASSQQVGATDTQYF.

This clonotype was seen just once. The J gene is TRBJ2-7, the V gene TRBV19; D remains unclear. CDR1 and CDR2 from the germline V gene are LNHDA and SQIVND (reference sequence). This CDR3 is built from 13 residues. V lost 3 bases, J lost 8 bases, and 14 bases lay in between. CDR3 sequence reads: CASSIQAFGKQYF. In DNA, the CDR3 is TGTGCCAGTAGTATCCAGGCATTTGGCAAGCAGTACTTC.

This clonotype was seen more than once but under ten times. The chain couples TRBV18 to TRBJ2-1, with D uncertain. V lost 8 bases and J lost 8, with 13 bases in between. Germline CDR1 KGHSH, CDR2 LQKENI. The CDR3 has 12 residues. The DNA for the CDR3 is TGTGCCAGCGCAACCCCAGTCTATGAGCAGTTCTTC. Translated: CASATPVYEQFF.

This clonotype was found a few times. J is TRBJ1-2 and V is TRBV28; D ambiguous. The CDR3 is 15 amino acids. Between the trimmed V and J ends, which lost 5 bases and 4 bases, there was a span of 17 bases. Per germline, CDR1 MDHEN and CDR2 SYDVKM. CDR3 in amino acids: CASSTRRVRGYGYTF. The CDR3 bases are TGTGCCAGCAGTACCCGGCGGGTCCGAGGCTATGGCTACACCTTC.

This clonotype was seen at least ten times. The gene calls are TRBV5-1 and TRBJ2-1; 10 bases are a match to TRBD2. This CDR3 region has 15 residues. V lost 2 bases and J lost 6; bases outside the gene matches: 5. CDR1 is SGHRS and CDR2 is YFSETQ in the germline V gene. The CDR3 spells CASSFSSGRANEQFF. The CDR3 coding sequence is TGCGCCAGCAGCTTTTCCAGCGGGAGGGCCAATGAGCAGTTCTTC.

This clonotype was seen a handful of times. The chain joins TRBV20-1 to TRBJ2-7; 13 bases are shared with TRBD2. The junction had 13 bases not matched to a gene; V was cut back by 7 bases and J by 1 base. The CDR3 spans 17 residues. Germline CDR1 DFQATT, CDR2 SNEGSKA (reference sequence). CDR3 sequence reads: CSVNPGTSGVVSYEQYF. The DNA for the CDR3 is TGCAGTGTTAATCCCGGGACTAGCGGGGTCGTTTCCTACGAGCAGTACTTC.

This clonotype has only one observation. CDR3 in DNA: TGTGCCAGCAGTCTGCGGACTAGCGGGATAATCGATGCGCAGTATTTT. It is translated as CASSLRTSGIIDAQYF. The chain has TRBV12-3 or TRBV12-4 and TRBJ2-3; 12 bases are shared with TRBD2. The trim removed 5 bases at V and 10 bases at J, leaving 13 bases unmatched. The CDR3 spans 16 residues.

The CDR3 DNA reads TGTGCCAGCAGGGACACCGACAGGAGAGAGCAGTTCTTC. The encoded protein is CASRDTDRREQFF. This sequence joins TRBV2 and TRBJ2-1; TRBD1 might be the D (6 bases). The germline gives CDR1 SNHLY, CDR2 FYNNEI. V dropped 6 bases and J dropped 10 bases, with 16 bases sitting between them. There are 13 residues in the CDR3. The whole variable domain, remainder taken from reference TRBV2 and TRBJ2-1, is EPEVTQTPSHQVTQMGQEVILRCVPISNHLYFYWYRQILGQKVEFLVSFYNNEISEKSEIFDDQFSVERPDGSNFTLKIRSTKLEDSAMYFCASRDTDRREQFFGPGTRLTVL.

This clonotype was seen only a few times. The rearrangement joins TRBV5-1 to TRBJ2-7, with D perhaps given as TRBD1 or TRBD2 (6 bases each). V was trimmed by 7 bases and J by 5 bases, leaving 22 bases between them. CDR3 length equals 15 residues. CDR1 is SGHRS and CDR2 is YFSETQ in the germline V gene. Here the CDR3 DNA reads TGCGCCAGCCGACCCCAGAGTGGGGGGCGCCACGAGCAGTACTTC. Protein product: CASRPQSGGRHEQYF.

This clonotype was picked up many times. The chain recombines TRBV20-1 with TRBJ2-4; TRBD2 might be the D (6 bases). This CDR3 is 14 amino acids long. Germline loops: CDR1 DFQATT, CDR2 SNEGSKA (reference sequence). V gave up 2 bases and J gave up 3 bases, with 11 bases separating them. The CDR3 region has the DNA TGCAGTGCTAGATCTAGGGAGGACAAAAACATTCAGTACTTC. Amino acid sequence: CSARSREDKNIQYF.

Points on this clonotype: A much larger clone differs by one base, so this may be a read error. The gene calls are TRBV27 and TRBJ2-4, with D unclear. V was clipped by 0 bases and J by 13 bases, with 22 bases between them. From germline, CDR1 is MNHEY and CDR2 SMNVEV (reference sequence). This CDR3 has 16 amino acids. This CDR3 reads CASSLSAVGLYNEQYF. CDR3 bases: TGTGCCAGCAGTTTATCCGCGGTGGGCCTATACAATGAGCAGTACTTC.

This chain links TRBV9 with TRBJ2-1; TRBD1 is a possible D gene (6 bases). The germline V and J ends were trimmed by 0 bases and 10 bases, with 11 bases remaining between them. Germline assignment: CDR1 SGDLS and CDR2 YYNGEE. The CDR3 is 13 residues long. The CDR3 reads CASSVDFGTEQFF. CDR3 nucleotides: TGTGCCAGCAGCGTAGACTTCGGGACAGAGCAGTTCTTC.

This chain connects TRBV30 to TRBJ1-6; D is ambiguous. The length of the CDR3 is 16 residues. Germline-derived CDR1 and CDR2 are GTSNPN and SVGIG (reference sequence). Between the trimmed V and J ends, which lost 0 bases and 0 bases, there was a span of 9 bases. The chain's CDR3 is CAWSVPRSSYNSPLHF. The DNA of the CDR3 is TGTGCCTGGAGTGTACCCCGGAGCTCCTATAATTCACCCCTCCACTTT. Using reference TRBV30 and TRBJ1-6 for the parts outside the CDR3, the full variable domain is SQTIHQWPATLVQPVGSPLSLECTVEGTSNPNLYWYRQAAGRGLQLLFYSVGIGQISSEVPQNLSASRPQDRQFILSSKKLLLSDSGFYLCAWSVPRSSYNSPLHFGNGTRLTVT.

The chain recombines TRBV3-1 with TRBJ1-5, with 12 bases aligning to TRBD1. CDR3 size: 17 residues. V lost 4 bases and J lost 2; bases outside the gene matches: 6. Looked up from germline, CDR1 is LGHDT and CDR2 is YNNKEL (reference sequence). The CDR3 DNA reads TGTGCCAGCAGCCCCCGGGACAGGGGGCTTGGCAATCAGCCCCAGCATTTT. This gives the protein CASSPRDRGLGNQPQHF.

The chain has TRBV12-3 or TRBV12-4 and TRBJ2-7, with a possible D match to TRBD2 (7 bases). This CDR3 is 15 amino acids long. Trimming stripped 0 bases from V and 7 bases from J, with 16 bases between. For the CDR3, the DNA is TGTGCCAGCAGTTTAGCGGGGGGGGCTCACAATGAGCAGTACTTC. Protein sequence: CASSLAGGAHNEQYF.